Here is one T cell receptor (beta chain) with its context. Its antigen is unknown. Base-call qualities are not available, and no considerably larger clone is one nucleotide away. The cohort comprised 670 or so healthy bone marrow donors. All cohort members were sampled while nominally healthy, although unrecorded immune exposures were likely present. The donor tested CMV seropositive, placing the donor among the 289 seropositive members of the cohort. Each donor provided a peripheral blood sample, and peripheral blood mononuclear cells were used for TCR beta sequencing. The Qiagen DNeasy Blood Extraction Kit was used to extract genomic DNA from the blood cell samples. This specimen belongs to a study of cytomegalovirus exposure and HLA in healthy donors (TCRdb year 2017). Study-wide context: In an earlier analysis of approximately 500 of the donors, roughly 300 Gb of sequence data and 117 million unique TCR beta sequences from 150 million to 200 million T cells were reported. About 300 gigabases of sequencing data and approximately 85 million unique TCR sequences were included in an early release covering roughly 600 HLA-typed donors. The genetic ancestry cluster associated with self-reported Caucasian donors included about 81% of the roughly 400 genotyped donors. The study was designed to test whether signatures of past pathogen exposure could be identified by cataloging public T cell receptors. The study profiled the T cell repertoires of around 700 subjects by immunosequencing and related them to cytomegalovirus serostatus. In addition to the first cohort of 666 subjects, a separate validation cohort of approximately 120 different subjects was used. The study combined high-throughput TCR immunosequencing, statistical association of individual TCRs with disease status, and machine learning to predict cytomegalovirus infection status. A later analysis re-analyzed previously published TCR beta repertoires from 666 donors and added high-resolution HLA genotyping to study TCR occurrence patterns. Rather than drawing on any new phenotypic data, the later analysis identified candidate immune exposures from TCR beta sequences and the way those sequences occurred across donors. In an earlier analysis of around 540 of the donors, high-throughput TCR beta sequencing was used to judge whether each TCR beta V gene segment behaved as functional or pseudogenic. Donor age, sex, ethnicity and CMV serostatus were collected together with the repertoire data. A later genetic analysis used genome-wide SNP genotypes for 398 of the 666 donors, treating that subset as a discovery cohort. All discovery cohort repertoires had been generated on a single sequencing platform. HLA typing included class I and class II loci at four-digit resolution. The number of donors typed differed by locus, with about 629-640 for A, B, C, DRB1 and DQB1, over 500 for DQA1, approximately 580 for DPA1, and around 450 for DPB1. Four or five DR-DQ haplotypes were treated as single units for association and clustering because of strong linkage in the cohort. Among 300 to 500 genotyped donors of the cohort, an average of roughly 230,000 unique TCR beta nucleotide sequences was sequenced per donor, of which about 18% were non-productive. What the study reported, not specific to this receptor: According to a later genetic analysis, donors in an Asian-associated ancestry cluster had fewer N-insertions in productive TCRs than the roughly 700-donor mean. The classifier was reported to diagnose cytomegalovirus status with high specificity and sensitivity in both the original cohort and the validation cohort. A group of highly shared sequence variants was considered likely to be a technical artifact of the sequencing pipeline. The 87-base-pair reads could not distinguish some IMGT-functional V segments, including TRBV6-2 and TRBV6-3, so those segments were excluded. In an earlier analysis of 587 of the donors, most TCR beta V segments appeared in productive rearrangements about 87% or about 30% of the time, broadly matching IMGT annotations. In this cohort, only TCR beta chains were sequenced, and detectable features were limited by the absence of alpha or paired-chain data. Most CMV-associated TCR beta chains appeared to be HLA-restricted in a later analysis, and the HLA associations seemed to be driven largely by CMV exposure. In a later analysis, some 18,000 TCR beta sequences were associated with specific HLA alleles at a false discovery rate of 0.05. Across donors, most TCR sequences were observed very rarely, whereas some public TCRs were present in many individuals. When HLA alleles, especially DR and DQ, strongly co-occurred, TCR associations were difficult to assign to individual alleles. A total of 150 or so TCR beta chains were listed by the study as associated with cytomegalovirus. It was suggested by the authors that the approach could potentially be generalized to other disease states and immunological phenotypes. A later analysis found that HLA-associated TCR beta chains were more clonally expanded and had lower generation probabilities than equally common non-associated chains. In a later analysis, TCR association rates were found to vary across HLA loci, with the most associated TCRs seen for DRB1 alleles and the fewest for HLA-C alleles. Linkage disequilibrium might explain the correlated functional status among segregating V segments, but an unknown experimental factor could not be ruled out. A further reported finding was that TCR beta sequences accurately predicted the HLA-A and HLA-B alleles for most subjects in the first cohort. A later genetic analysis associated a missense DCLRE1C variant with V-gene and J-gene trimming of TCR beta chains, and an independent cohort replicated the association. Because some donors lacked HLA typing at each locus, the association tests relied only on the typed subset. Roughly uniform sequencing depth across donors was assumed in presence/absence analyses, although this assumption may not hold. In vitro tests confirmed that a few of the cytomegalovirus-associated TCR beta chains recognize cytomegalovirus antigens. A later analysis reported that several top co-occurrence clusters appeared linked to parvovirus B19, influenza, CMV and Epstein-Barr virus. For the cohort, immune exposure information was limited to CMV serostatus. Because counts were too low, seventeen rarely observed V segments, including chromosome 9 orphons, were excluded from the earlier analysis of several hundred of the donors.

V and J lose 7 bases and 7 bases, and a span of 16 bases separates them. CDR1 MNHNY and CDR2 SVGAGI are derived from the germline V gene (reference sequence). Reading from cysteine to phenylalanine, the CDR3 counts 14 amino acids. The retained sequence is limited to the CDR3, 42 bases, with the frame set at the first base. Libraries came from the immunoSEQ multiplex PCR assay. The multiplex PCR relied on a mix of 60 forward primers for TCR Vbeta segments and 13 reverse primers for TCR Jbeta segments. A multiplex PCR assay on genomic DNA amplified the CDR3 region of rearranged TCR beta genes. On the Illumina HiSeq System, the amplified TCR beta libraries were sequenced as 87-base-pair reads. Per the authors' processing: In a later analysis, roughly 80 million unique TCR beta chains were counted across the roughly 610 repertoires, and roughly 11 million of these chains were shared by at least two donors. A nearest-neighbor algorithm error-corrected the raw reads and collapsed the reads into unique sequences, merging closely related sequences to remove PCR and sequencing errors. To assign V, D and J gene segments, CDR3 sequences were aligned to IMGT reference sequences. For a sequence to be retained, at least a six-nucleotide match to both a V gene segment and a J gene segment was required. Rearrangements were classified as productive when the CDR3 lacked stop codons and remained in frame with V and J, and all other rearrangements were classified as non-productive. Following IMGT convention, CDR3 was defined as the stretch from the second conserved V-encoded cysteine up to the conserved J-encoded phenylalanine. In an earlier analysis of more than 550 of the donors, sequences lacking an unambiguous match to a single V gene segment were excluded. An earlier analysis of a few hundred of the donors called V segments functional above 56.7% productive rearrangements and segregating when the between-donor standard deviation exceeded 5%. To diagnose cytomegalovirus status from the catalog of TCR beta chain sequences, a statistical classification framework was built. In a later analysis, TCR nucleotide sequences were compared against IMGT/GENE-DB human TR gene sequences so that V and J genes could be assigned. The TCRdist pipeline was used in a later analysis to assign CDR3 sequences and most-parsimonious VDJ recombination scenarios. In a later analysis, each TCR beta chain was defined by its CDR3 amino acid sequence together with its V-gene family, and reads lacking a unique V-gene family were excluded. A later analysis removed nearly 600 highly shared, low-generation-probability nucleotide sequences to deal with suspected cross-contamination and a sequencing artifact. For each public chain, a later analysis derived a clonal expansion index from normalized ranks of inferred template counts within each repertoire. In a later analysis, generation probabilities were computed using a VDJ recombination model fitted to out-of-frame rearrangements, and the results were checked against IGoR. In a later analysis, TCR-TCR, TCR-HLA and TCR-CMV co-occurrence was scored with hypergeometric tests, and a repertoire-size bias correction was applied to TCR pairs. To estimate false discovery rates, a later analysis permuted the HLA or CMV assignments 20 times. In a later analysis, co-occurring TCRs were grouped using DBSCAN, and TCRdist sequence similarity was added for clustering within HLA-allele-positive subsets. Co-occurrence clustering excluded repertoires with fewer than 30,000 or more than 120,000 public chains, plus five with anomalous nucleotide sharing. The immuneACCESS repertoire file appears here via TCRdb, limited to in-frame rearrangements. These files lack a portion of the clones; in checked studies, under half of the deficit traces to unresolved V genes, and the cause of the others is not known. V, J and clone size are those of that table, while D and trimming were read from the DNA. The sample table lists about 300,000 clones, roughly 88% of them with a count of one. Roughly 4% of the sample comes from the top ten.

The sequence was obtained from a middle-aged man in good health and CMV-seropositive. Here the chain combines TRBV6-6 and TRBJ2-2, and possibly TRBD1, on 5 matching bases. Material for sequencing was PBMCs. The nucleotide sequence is TGTGCCAGCAACTTAGACAGATCAGTCGGGGAGCTGTTTTTT. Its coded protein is CASNLDRSVGELFF.